These T cell receptor beta chains were read from a single sample in a study of regulatory T cells in long-lasting Graves disease. Via MiXCR, TCRdb re-called the multiplex PCR reads, giving one row per CDR3 protein. The sample consists of about 620,000 distinct CDR3 sequences, about 15% of them appearing once. The same data also went into a second study, on T cells in Graves' hyperthyroidism and ophthalmopathy.

The sequencing used peripheral blood mononuclear cells (PBMCs), collected at new diagnosis, from a patient treated with antithyroid drugs. All receptors derive from a young woman with Graves disease. The CDR3 runs from the conserved cysteine through the conserved F or W. Fields, in order: J gene, clone size, V gene, D gene, CDR3 protein, CDR3 DNA. A D gene is named only where the DNA matches it firmly. Expanded clones are given a class, and other clones once, few, many or no size at all.

>TRBJ2-7|.|TRBV10-3|.
CAIKFSGGETYEQYF
TGTGCCATCAAGTTTAGCGGCGGGGAAACCTACGAGCAGTACTTC
>TRBJ1-2|few|TRBV30|.
CAWSHGQGVYGYTF
TGTGCCTGGAGCCATGGGCAGGGAGTATATGGCTACACCTTC
>TRBJ2-1|many|TRBV30|.
CAWGQGGGSYNEQFF
TGTGCCTGGGGTCAGGGGGGGGGCTCCTACAATGAGCAGTTCTTC
>TRBJ2-3|.|TRBV6-9|.
CASSYGMVDSLGQYF
TGTGCCAGCAGTTACGGAATGGTGGACTCCCTCGGGCAGTATTTT
>TRBJ1-1|many|TRBV6-1|TRBD1
CASRSGTGFEAFF
TGTGCCAGCAGATCTGGGACAGGGTTTGAAGCTTTCTTT
>TRBJ2-5|few|TRBV12-3/TRBV12-4|TRBD1
CASSLGQGILTQYF
TGTGCCAGCAGTTTAGGACAGGGCATTCTGACCCAGTACTTC
>TRBJ1-1|.|TRBV5-6|.
CASSLLSEAFF
TGTGCCAGCAGCTTGCTTAGTGAAGCTTTCTTT
>TRBJ2-1|many|TRBV27|.
CASSLGPPNEQFF
TGTGCCAGCAGCTTAGGGCCTCCCAATGAGCAGTTCTTC
>TRBJ2-1|few|TRBV30|TRBD1
CAWRGTGSNEQFF
TGTGCCTGGAGGGGGACAGGCTCCAATGAGCAGTTCTTC
>TRBJ2-3|.|TRBV6-4|.
CASSLREADTQYF
TGTGCCAGCAGCCTGAGAGAAGCAGATACGCAGTATTTT
>TRBJ1-3|.|TRBV20-1|.
CSARGQNTIYF
TGCAGTGCTAGAGGCCAAAACACCATATATTTT
>TRBJ1-6|few|TRBV7-3|TRBD1
CASSQGVVGSPLHF
TGTGCCAGCAGCCAGGGGGTAGTAGGTTCACCCCTCCACTTT
>TRBJ2-1|many|TRBV12-3/TRBV12-4|.
CAIRGGAYNEQFF
TGTGCCATCAGGGGGGGGGCCTACAATGAGCAGTTCTTC
>TRBJ2-4|few|TRBV24-1|TRBD1
CATSDSGQAGNIQYF
TGTGCCACCAGTGACTCGGGACAGGCGGGTAACATTCAGTACTTC
>TRBJ1-1|many|TRBV7-3|.
CASSPTVPTEAFF
TGTGCCAGCAGTCCTACTGTGCCCACTGAAGCTTTCTTT
>TRBJ1-5|few|TRBV4-1|.
CASSRSGQNQPQHF
TGCGCCAGCAGCCGGTCTGGCCAGAATCAGCCCCAGCATTTT
>TRBJ2-7|few|TRBV7-9|.
CAGRPTGFESEQYF
TGTGCCGGCAGACCGACGGGCTTTGAATCCGAGCAGTACTTC
>TRBJ2-2|many|TRBV12-3/TRBV12-4|.
CASSFGGSNTGELFF
TGTGCCAGCAGTTTTGGAGGGTCGAACACCGGGGAGCTGTTTTTT
>TRBJ2-1|.|TRBV20-1|TRBD2
CSAGGDLVALGEQFF
TGCAGTGCTGGGGGGGACTTGGTTGCTTTGGGGGAGCAGTTCTTC
>TRBJ1-2|few|TRBV7-2|.
CASSSTPGMGGYTF
TGTGCCAGCAGCTCCACCCCGGGTATGGGGGGCTACACCTTC
>TRBJ1-4|.|TRBV5-1|.
CASRYGPGEKLFF
TGCGCCAGCAGATATGGACCGGGCGAAAAACTGTTTTTT
>TRBJ1-2|few|TRBV19|TRBD1
CASTPDRGTNYGYTF
TGTGCCAGTACCCCGGACAGGGGAACTAACTATGGCTACACCTTC